One and the same sample provided the 16 T cell receptor beta chains below, sequenced in a study of T cell responses to AZD1222 COVID-19 vaccine. Only in-frame clones appear in the TCRdb table, and some are missing; sequencing was by immunoSEQ multiplex PCR. Of more than 150,000 clones listed, roughly 91% are singletons. The sample was peripheral blood, taken 28 days after the second AZD1222 dose. These receptors came from an adult who received the AZD1222 COVID-19 vaccine.

The chain links TRBV19 to TRBJ2-1, with 7 bases fitting TRBD1. Unmatched junction bases numbered 12, after V lost 10 bases and J lost 6 bases. Looked up from germline, CDR1 is LNHDA and CDR2 is SQIVND (reference sequence). CDR3 length: 14 amino acids. The CDR3 sequence is CATDPRTGSNEQFF. As DNA, the CDR3 is TGTGCCACCGATCCCCGGACAGGCTCCAATGAGCAGTTCTTC.

The chain combines TRBV27 with TRBJ1-1; D is ambiguous. The CDR3 loop spans 14 amino acids. Deletions cut 4 bases from V and 1 base from J, with 10 bases between. Germline loops: CDR1 MNHEY, CDR2 SMNVEV (reference sequence). CDR3 sequence reads: CASSSRDSNTEAFF. In DNA form, the CDR3 reads TGTGCCAGCAGTTCCAGAGACTCGAACACTGAAGCTTTCTTT.

This clone was found once. The chain employs TRBV9 and TRBJ2-1; TRBD1 agrees at 7 bases. Germline V gene lookup returns CDR1 SGDLS and CDR2 YYNGEE. V lost 4 bases, J lost 3 bases, and 7 bases stayed unmatched. The CDR3 totals 15 residues. The CDR3 protein is CASSPRGQNYNEQFF. For the CDR3, the DNA is TGTGCCAGCAGCCCCCGGGGACAGAACTACAATGAGCAGTTCTTC.

The table lists this clone with a few counts. The chain joins TRBV3-1 (or the pseudogene TRBV3-2) to TRBJ1-6; no clear D gene. The CDR3 has 14 amino acids. From germline, CDR1 is LGHDT and CDR2 YNNKEL (reference sequence). V lost 0 bases to trimming and J lost 7 bases, with 7 bases between them. The DNA of the CDR3 is TGTGCCAGCAGCCAAGAGGCCAAGAATTCACCCCTCCACTTT. Its protein is CASSQEAKNSPLHF.

This clone was counted only a few times. The chain employs TRBV6-5 and TRBJ2-7; TRBD2 aligns across 8 bases. V shed 0 bases, J shed 4 bases, and the junction held 8 bases outside the gene matches. The length of the CDR3 is 16 residues. Germline V gene sequence: CDR1 MNHEY, CDR2 SVGAGI. This CDR3 is CASSYSASGRSYEQYF. For the CDR3, the DNA is TGTGCCAGCAGTTACTCTGCCAGCGGGAGATCTTACGAGCAGTACTTC.

The chain is built from TRBV7-2 and TRBJ2-2; 7 bases fit TRBD2. Germline V gene lookup returns CDR1 SGHTA and CDR2 FQGNSA. V trimming: 3 bases; J trimming: 3 bases; junction bases outside the gene matches: 7. CDR3 length: 16 residues. The CDR3 loop reads CASSFGSSGYTGELFF. The CDR3 nucleotides read TGTGCCAGCAGCTTTGGGTCTAGCGGCTACACCGGGGAGCTGTTTTTT.

The chain is built from TRBV2 and TRBJ2-1, with D possibly matching TRBD2 (6 bases). Germline CDR1 is SNHLY and CDR2 is FYNNEI. The CDR3 loop spans 14 amino acids. CDR3 coding DNA: TGTGTCACGCGGGACTTAGGATCCTACAATGAGCAGTTCTTC. Amino acid sequence: CVTRDLGSYNEQFF.

The chain links TRBV11-2 to TRBJ2-2, with TRBD2 matching 10 bases. Trimming removed 6 bases from V and 6 bases from J; junction bases left unmatched: 10. The CDR3 has 16 amino acids. The germline V gene has CDR1 SGHAT and CDR2 FQNNGV. Here the CDR3 DNA reads TGTGCCAGCAGTTCCCTTAGAAGCGGGAGGGCCGGGGAGCTGTTTTTT. It translates to CASSSLRSGRAGELFF.

This clone was observed a few times. The chain is built from TRBV5-6 and TRBJ1-5; D gene ambiguous. V lost 2 bases, J lost 6 bases, and 15 bases lay in between. Germline V lookup: CDR1 SGHDT, CDR2 YYEEEE. The CDR3 extends over 15 amino acids. The CDR3 DNA reads as TGTGCCAGCAGCTTACGAGGATCCCGCATTCAGCCCCAGCATTTT. Amino acids: CASSLRGSRIQPQHF. Filled out from reference TRBV5-6 and TRBJ1-5, the complete variable domain reads DAGVTQSPTHLIKTRGQQVTLRCSPKSGHDTVSWYQQALGQGPQFIFQYYEEEERQRGNFPDRFSGHQFPNYSSELNVNALLLGDSALYLCASSLRGSRIQPQHFGDGTRLSIL.

The V and J genes are TRBV27 and TRBJ2-3; D might be TRBD1 or TRBD2, each matching 5 bases. This CDR3 spans 13 amino acids. Germline-derived CDR1 and CDR2 are MNHEY and SMNVEV (reference sequence). With 7 bases removed from V and 1 base from J, the gap between germline ends came to 9 bases. The CDR3 sequence: CASKRDGTDTQYF. CDR3 coding DNA: TGTGCCAGCAAACGGGACGGCACAGATACGCAGTATTTT.

The chain carries TRBV19 and TRBJ1-1; D gene unclear. The germline CDR1 and CDR2 sequences are LNHDA and SQIVND (reference sequence). CDR3 size: 13 residues. V was trimmed by 1 base and J by 5 bases, leaving 8 bases between them. The CDR3 DNA reads as TGTGCCAGTAGTATAGGGCGGGAGACTGAAGCTTTCTTT. Protein: CASSIGRETEAFF.

V is TRBV11-2 and J is TRBJ2-3, with TRBD1 as a possible D gene (6 bases). Per the germline V gene, CDR1 is SGHAT and CDR2 is FQNNGV. The CDR3 loop spans 16 amino acids. Trimming cost V 5 bases and J 2 bases, with 17 bases left between them. CDR3: CASSPLGQGITDTQYF. For the CDR3, the DNA is TGTGCCAGCAGCCCCCTGGGTCAGGGGATCACAGATACGCAGTATTTT.

The chain carries TRBV6-2 or TRBV6-3 and TRBJ2-7, with D perhaps given as TRBD1 or TRBD2 (6 bases each). V was clipped by 5 bases and J by 5 bases, with 16 bases between them. The germline V gene encodes CDR1 MNHEY and CDR2 SVGEGT. The CDR3 sequence is 14 residues long. DNA of the CDR3: TGTGCCAGCAGTCAGGGGATGGAGGGCCACGAGCAGTACTTC. Translated: CASSQGMEGHEQYF.

The chain links TRBV29-1 to TRBJ1-1; D possibly corresponds to TRBD1 (6 bases). The CDR3 is 12 amino acids. Germline values: CDR1 SQVTM, CDR2 ANQGSEA. The V gene lost 2 bases and the J gene lost 5 bases, with 9 bases spanning the gap. CDR3 sequence reads: CSVETGRTEAFF. CDR3 sequence (DNA): TGCAGCGTTGAAACAGGGCGGACTGAAGCTTTCTTT.

The chain employs TRBV6-1 and TRBJ2-5; TRBD2 agrees at 7 bases. This CDR3 has 15 residues. Trimming took 1 base from V and 4 from J; bases not matched to a gene: 6. CDR1 is MNHNS and CDR2 is SASEGT in the germline V gene. Written as DNA, the CDR3 is TGTGCCAGCAGTGAAGAGGGGCGGGAGACAGAGACCCAGTACTTC. Protein product: CASSEEGRETETQYF.

This chain connects TRBV7-3 to TRBJ2-1; 10 bases are a match to TRBD2. Germline assignment: CDR1 SGHTA and CDR2 FQGTGA. This CDR3 is 16 amino acids long. After removal of 3 bases from V and 7 bases from J, the junction contained 9 bases not matched to a gene. The CDR3 loop is CASSFTVAGGGNEQFF. In DNA, the CDR3 is TGTGCCAGCAGCTTCACGGTAGCGGGAGGTGGGAATGAGCAGTTCTTC.